The rows below give T cell receptor beta chains drawn from one sample of a study of T cells in Graves' hyperthyroidism and ophthalmopathy. One entry per CDR3 protein, called by TCRdb with MiXCR from the multiplex PCR reads. The sample has around 660,000 distinct CDR3 sequences; roughly 45% are singletons. Sequencing was done on a sample of peripheral blood or thyroid tissue (not recorded which). Source of these receptors: an adult man with Graves' disease, either hyperthyroidism or ophthalmopathy (not recorded which). CDR3s include the opening cysteine and the closing phenylalanine or tryptophan. Fields, in order: CDR3 length, V gene, J gene, CDR3 protein.

length: 14; V: TRBV12-3/TRBV12-4; J: TRBJ2-7; CDR3: CASSPRQGGYEQYF
length: 13; V: TRBV20-1; J: TRBJ1-2; CDR3: CSARDRSNYGYTF
length: 14; V: TRBV24-1; J: TRBJ1-1; CDR3: CATSDARDPGQAFF
length: 15; V: TRBV20-1; J: TRBJ1-3; CDR3: CSARSPLEFLNTIYF
length: 14; V: TRBV20-1; J: TRBJ2-7; CDR3: CSARVPGTSYEQYF
length: 15; V: TRBV7-2; J: TRBJ2-7; CDR3: CASSRRLAGGDEQYF
length: 17; V: TRBV29-1; J: TRBJ2-5; CDR3: CSVEGLAGGTFRETQYF
length: 12; V: TRBV9; J: TRBJ2-2; CDR3: CASSEVVGELFF
length: 16; V: TRBV11-2; J: TRBJ1-6; CDR3: CASSLRDTVIGSPLHF
length: 13; V: TRBV25-1; J: TRBJ1-2; CDR3: CASSDEGDYGYTF
length: 12; V: TRBV12-3/TRBV12-4; J: TRBJ1-2; CDR3: CASSFHGVGYTF
length: 17; V: TRBV20-1; J: TRBJ2-5; CDR3: CSARDFRAGAPYETQYF
length: 8; V: TRBV7-9; J: TRBJ2-7; CDR3: CASSLAGF
length: 14; V: TRBV6-1; J: TRBJ1-2; CDR3: CASSESTGNYGYTF
length: 14; V: TRBV7-9; J: TRBJ1-5; CDR3: CASSHWPNNQPQHF
length: 13; V: TRBV25-1; J: TRBJ2-7; CDR3: CASSVTGTYEQYF
length: 12; V: TRBV2; J: TRBJ1-1; CDR3: CASKWGNTEAFF
length: 14; V: TRBV20-1; J: TRBJ1-1; CDR3: CSAQQAGVGTEAFF
length: 13; V: TRBV11-2; J: TRBJ2-7; CDR3: CASSLGPDYEQYF
length: 14; V: TRBV7-9; J: TRBJ2-7; CDR3: CASLRGTGTYEQYF
length: 15; V: TRBV10-3; J: TRBJ2-7; CDR3: CAIRTGQGSSYEQYF